This is a list of T cell receptor beta chains from one sample in a study of CD8+ T cells in alopecia areata. Produced via immunoSEQ multiplex PCR; TCRdb's table is partial and in-frame only. The sample yields fewer than 200,000 clones, 50% to 60% seen once. The material was CD4+ T cells sorted from blood, obtained at week 0. Source of these receptors: a human donor with alopecia areata. Both conserved end residues are part of each CDR3.

TRBV5-6	TRBJ2-4	CASSLKGLAKNIQYF
TRBV5-1	TRBJ1-1	CASTWQLNTEAFF
TRBV7-9	TRBJ2-5	CASSPLSETQYF
TRBV21-1	TRBJ2-2	CASSKVWGSGELFF
TRBV29-1	TRBJ1-2	CSGGNTKNGYTF
TRBV30	TRBJ1-1	CAWRPAGFNTEAFF
TRBV7-6	TRBJ1-5	CASSLYRGSNQPQHF
TRBV7-2	TRBJ2-5	CASSPGGGGARKTQYF
TRBV29-1	TRBJ2-3	CSVESRGLRESSTDTQYF
TRBV10-1	TRBJ2-7	CASSETLGSEQYF
TRBV5-4	TRBJ1-5	CASSDQPQHF
TRBV10-3	TRBJ1-4	CASSRGQGNEKLFF
TRBV7-8	TRBJ2-5	CASSLLQGSRETQYF
TRBV5-1	TRBJ1-2	CASSSDSYGYTF
TRBV6-5	TRBJ1-2	CASSSSGLGYTF
TRBV2	TRBJ2-1	CASSATVSSYNEQFF
TRBV20-1	TRBJ1-6	CSVEDTPNLHF
TRBV14	TRBJ2-5	CASSQGSRETQYF
TRBV10-3	TRBJ2-5	CAIGIGGQQQETQYF
TRBV12-5	TRBJ2-7	CASGSGTSGAPYEQYF
TRBV5-6	TRBJ1-1	CASSRGQMNTEAFF
TRBV2	TRBJ1-4	CASSEIQGPNEKLFF
TRBV15	TRBJ1-2	CATSSPDFGGYTF
TRBV18	TRBJ1-2	CASSPPPTGTNYGYTF
TRBV7-9	TRBJ1-6	CASSLWTEASPLHF
TRBV5-1	TRBJ1-2	CASSLDGDRVYGYTF
TRBV11-2	TRBJ2-1	CASSPGGTGPHNEQFF
TRBV29-1	TRBJ1-3	CSSGEGNTIYF
TRBV11-3	TRBJ2-7	CASSLVQGAYEQYF
TRBV5-1	TRBJ1-4	CASSRTTGINEKLFF
TRBV27	TRBJ2-7	CASSLKLSYEQYF
TRBV29-1	TRBJ2-3	CSVESRSTDTQYF
TRBV30	TRBJ2-4	CAWSGLAGVKNIQYF
TRBV10-3	TRBJ2-7	CAISEIDPYEQYF
TRBV30	TRBJ2-7	CAWSVTRYEQYF
TRBV7-9	TRBJ2-5	CASSLAISGGAEETQYF
TRBV14	TRBJ1-1	CASSQTRGLFTEAFF
TRBV10-3	TRBJ1-1	CAISENSGRGNTEAFF
TRBV29-1	TRBJ2-6	CSVSRGTGANVLTF
TRBV7-3	TRBJ2-5	CASSGPGETQYF
TRBV6-5	TRBJ1-2	CASSYGTGNGYTF
TRBV5-1	TRBJ2-1	CASSLDRDNEQFF